This passage covers 31 T cell receptor beta chains from one sample sequenced in a study of cytomegalovirus exposure and HLA in healthy donors. 60 Vbeta and 13 Jbeta primers were used in PCR. Measured with immunoSEQ multiplex PCR; TCRdb has only the in-frame clones, and not every one. Of 150,000 to 200,000 clones listed, 65% to 90% were seen once; the top ten hold 2.3%. The source material was PBMCs. Receptors were obtained from a woman between 45 and 65 years old in good health and CMV-seronegative.

This chain connects TRBV28 to TRBJ2-2; D may be TRBD2 (6 bases). The CDR3 has 14 residues. With 10 bases removed from V and 4 bases from J, the gap between germline ends came to 16 bases. Looked up from germline, CDR1 is MDHEN and CDR2 is SYDVKM. The CDR3 spells CAIPVRERTGELFF. CDR3 DNA: TGTGCCATCCCCGTCCGGGAGCGCACCGGGGAGCTGTTTTTT.

This rearrangement joins TRBV28 to TRBJ1-2, with TRBD1 matching over 9 bases. The germline gives CDR1 MDHEN, CDR2 SYDVKM. There are 13 residues in the CDR3. V trimming: 7 bases; J trimming: 7 bases; junction bases outside the gene matches: 7. The CDR3 reads CASTERDRAGYTF. The CDR3 DNA follows: TGTGCCAGCACAGAAAGGGACAGGGCTGGCTACACCTTC.

The chain uses TRBV7-9 and TRBJ1-1; 7 bases are a match to TRBD1. With 5 bases clipped from V and 3 bases from J, the junction kept 6 bases outside the gene matches. Germline CDR1 reads SEHNR; CDR2 reads FQNEAQ (reference sequence). This CDR3 has 14 residues. CDR3 sequence (DNA): TGTGCCAGCAGCCGGACAGGAGATTACACTGAAGCTTTCTTT. Protein: CASSRTGDYTEAFF. Full variable domain (outside the CDR3, taken from reference TRBV7-9 and TRBJ1-1): DTGVSQNPRHKITKRGQNVTFRCDPISEHNRLYWYRQTLGQGPEFLTYFQNEAQLEKSRLLSDRFSAERPKGSFSTLEIQRTEQGDSAMYLCASSRTGDYTEAFFGQGTRLTVV.

This clone occurred once. The V gene is TRBV7-9, the J gene TRBJ2-7, with 8 bases fitting TRBD1. This CDR3 has 14 residues. Germline CDR1 is SEHNR and CDR2 is FQNEAQ (reference sequence). J gave up 11 bases and V 1 base, and 10 bases lay outside the gene matches. The CDR3 is CASSLGGQAEGEYF. For the CDR3, the DNA is TGTGCCAGCAGCTTAGGGGGACAGGCTGAAGGGGAGTACTTC.

The chain couples TRBV30 to TRBJ1-1; D is uncertain. The V end lost 4 bases, the J end lost 4 bases, and 13 bases lay between the germline ends. The CDR3 covers 13 residues. CDR1 GTSNPN and CDR2 SVGIG come from the germline V gene (reference sequence). CDR3 region: CAWIGVGSTEAFF. The DNA of the CDR3 is TGTGCCTGGATAGGAGTTGGGAGCACTGAAGCTTTCTTT. The full variable domain, with the rest looked up from reference TRBV30 and TRBJ1-1, is SQTIHQWPATLVQPVGSPLSLECTVEGTSNPNLYWYRQAAGRGLQLLFYSVGIGQISSEVPQNLSASRPQDRQFILSSKKLLLSDSGFYLCAWIGVGSTEAFFGQGTRLTVV.

The chain recombines TRBV5-1 with TRBJ2-4, with 7 bases identical to TRBD2. This CDR3 has 16 residues. With V trimmed by 3 bases and J by 6 bases, 12 bases remained unmatched. Germline V gives CDR1 SGHRS, CDR2 YFSETQ. DNA of the CDR3: TGCGCCAGCAGCTCCTTTGGTGCGGGAGAGGGAAACATTCAGTACTTC. It codes for CASSSFGAGEGNIQYF.

The CDR3: CASSQTQGAGGPQHF. CDR3 DNA sequence: TGTGCCAGCAGCCAGACACAGGGGGCCGGGGGGCCCCAGCATTTT. The chain is built from TRBV5-5 and TRBJ1-5, with 9 bases lining up with TRBD1. CDR1 is SGHKS and CDR2 is YYEKEE in the germline V gene (reference sequence). The CDR3 sequence is 15 residues long. Losses at the gene ends were 4 bases for V and 9 bases for J; bases not matched to a gene: 11.

V is TRBV4-2 and J is TRBJ2-2; 8 bases map to TRBD1. V gave up 1 base and J gave up 15 bases; unmatched junction bases: 7. The V gene's germline CDR1 is LGHNA and CDR2 YNFKEQ. This CDR3 has 13 residues. The CDR3 sequence is CASSQAGQGLVFF. In DNA, the CDR3 is TGTGCCAGCAGCCAAGCCGGACAGGGATTGGTGTTTTTT.

The rearrangement uses TRBV4-2 and TRBJ2-1, with 8 bases that match TRBD2. Germline CDR1 and CDR2: LGHNA and YNFKEQ. Unmatched junction bases numbered 7, after V lost 3 bases and J lost 9 bases. This CDR3 has 14 amino acids. CDR3 protein: CASSQDIAGLEQFF. The DNA for the CDR3 is TGTGCCAGCAGCCAGGACATAGCGGGGCTTGAGCAGTTCTTC.

The chain couples TRBV28 to TRBJ1-1; 11 bases fit TRBD1. CDR3 length: 15 residues. V shed 5 bases and J 4 bases; nucleotides not matched to a gene: 6. CDR1 MDHEN and CDR2 SYDVKM come from the germline V gene. The CDR3 sequence is CASSRTGGLGTEAFF. The CDR3, as DNA: TGTGCCAGCAGTCGGACAGGGGGCTTGGGCACTGAAGCTTTCTTT.

The chain couples TRBV18 to TRBJ2-2; TRBD1 matches at 8 bases. Trimming at V came to 5 bases and at J to 1 base, leaving 0 bases not matched to a gene. The CDR3 extends over 14 amino acids. Germline V gene data show CDR1 as KGHSH and CDR2 as LQKENI. CDR3 coding DNA: TGTGCCAGCTCAGGACAGGGGAACACCGGGGAGCTGTTTTTT. Translating it yields CASSGQGNTGELFF. The full variable domain, rest sourced from reference TRBV18 and TRBJ2-2, is NAGVMQNPRHLVRRRGQEARLRCSPMKGHSHVYWYRQLPEEGLKFMVYLQKENIIDESGMPKERFSAEFPKEGPSILRIQQVVRGDSAAYFCASSGQGNTGELFFGEGSRLTVL.

The gene calls are TRBV30 and TRBJ2-5, with D maybe TRBD2 (6 bases). The CDR3 is 13 amino acids. Trimming pared 4 bases from V and 5 bases from J, leaving 14 bases between. Germline values: CDR1 GTSNPN, CDR2 SVGIG (reference sequence). The CDR3 coding sequence is TGTGCCTGGAACGAGCGGGCAAGGGAGACCCAGTACTTC. It codes for CAWNERARETQYF.

This clone was counted only a few times. The chain couples TRBV19 to TRBJ2-3; a weak D match, TRBD2 (6 bases). CDR3 length: 18 residues. The ends were cut back, 7 bases at V and 3 bases at J, with 26 bases in the middle. Germline-derived CDR1 and CDR2 are LNHDA and SQIVND (reference sequence). Here the CDR3 reads CASTSMGLDWGETDTQYF. In DNA form, the CDR3 reads TGTGCCAGTACGAGTATGGGCCTCGACTGGGGGGAGACAGATACGCAGTATTTT.

V usage is TRBV9 and J usage is TRBJ1-1, with TRBD1 matching over 7 bases. The germline V gene encodes CDR1 SGDLS and CDR2 YYNGEE. The CDR3 sequence is 14 residues long. The trim removed 4 bases at V and 1 base at J, leaving 4 bases unmatched. The CDR3, as DNA: TGTGCCAGCAGCTTCAGGGGGAGGAACACTGAAGCTTTCTTT. Its translation is CASSFRGRNTEAFF.

This clone has only a few counts. The chain uses TRBV5-4 and TRBJ2-2, with 7 bases matching TRBD1. CDR3 size: 14 residues. Germline V gene lookup returns CDR1 SGHNT and CDR2 YYREEE (reference sequence). The V segment lost 4 bases and the J segment 4 bases; nucleotides outside the gene matches: 4. The CDR3 nucleotides are TGTGCCAGCAGCGCTGACAGGGTCACCGGGGAGCTGTTTTTT. Translating it yields CASSADRVTGELFF.

V and J are TRBV7-9 and TRBJ2-1; 10 bases match TRBD2. The CDR3 sequence is 18 residues long. V trimming: 0 bases; J trimming: 8 bases; junction bases outside the gene matches: 13. Per germline, CDR1 SEHNR and CDR2 FQNEAQ (reference sequence). Written as DNA, the CDR3 is TGTGCCAGCAGCTTAGCAATTTCGGCTAGCGGGAGTAGTGATGAGCAGTTCTTC. It translates to CASSLAISASGSSDEQFF.

The DNA for the CDR3 is TGTGCCAGCAGTCCAGACAGGTATCAGCCCCAGCATTTT. Translation: CASSPDRYQPQHF. The chain is built from TRBV28 and TRBJ1-5; tentatively, D is TRBD1 (6 bases). Germline V gene data show CDR1 as MDHEN and CDR2 as SYDVKM. The germline V and J ends were trimmed by 5 bases and 5 bases, with 10 bases remaining between them. The CDR3 contains 13 residues.

The V call is TRBV28, the J call TRBJ2-1, with 14 positions matching TRBD2. Germline CDR1 is MDHEN and CDR2 is SYDVKM. The CDR3 length is 18 residues. V was pared by 0 bases and J by 10 bases, with 11 bases of the junction left unmatched. In DNA, the CDR3 is TGTGCCAGCAGTTTATGGGCCCCGACTAGCGGGAGGGCAGGCGAGCAGTTCTTC. This sequence encodes CASSLWAPTSGRAGEQFF.

The genes are TRBV15 and TRBJ1-3; a possible D gene is TRBD1 (5 bases). Germline CDR1 is LNHNV and CDR2 is YYDKDF (reference sequence). This CDR3 spans 15 amino acids. V dropped 1 base and J dropped 3 bases, with 10 bases sitting between them. The CDR3 sequence: CATSRARVDGNTIYF. The CDR3 coding sequence is TGTGCCACCAGCAGAGCCAGGGTAGATGGAAACACCATATATTTT.

The gene calls are TRBV27 and TRBJ1-2, with TRBD1 identical over 9 bases. The CDR3 loop spans 14 amino acids. Trimming took 7 bases from V and 13 from J; bases not matched to a gene: 16. CDR1 and CDR2 from the germline V gene are MNHEY and SMNVEV (reference sequence). The CDR3 bases are TGTGCCAGCACGGCGAAAATGGGGACAGGGAGTCCCACCTTC. As protein: CASTAKMGTGSPTF.

The V call is TRBV7-9, the J call TRBJ1-1; 7 bases line up with TRBD1. V lost 4 bases, J lost 8 bases, and 4 bases stayed unmatched. This CDR3 has 12 amino acids. The germline gives CDR1 SEHNR, CDR2 FQNEAQ (reference sequence). The CDR3 sequence is CASSSQGREAFF. The CDR3 DNA sequence: TGTGCCAGCAGCTCACAGGGGAGAGAAGCTTTCTTT.

This clone is a singleton in its sample. The V gene is TRBV6-5, the J gene TRBJ1-2, with TRBD1 identical over 7 bases. Per the germline V gene, CDR1 is MNHEY and CDR2 is SVGAGI. The CDR3 extends over 15 amino acids. The junction had 14 bases not matched to a gene; V was cut back by 7 bases and J by 6 bases. CDR3 sequence: CASIWDSNRSNGYTF. The CDR3 region has the DNA TGTGCCAGCATCTGGGACAGCAACAGAAGTAATGGCTACACCTTC.

The table lists this clone with a few counts. CDR3 sequence reads: CASSYGAFYGYTF. The CDR3 bases are TGTGCCAGCAGTTATGGGGCCTTCTATGGCTACACCTTC. V gene TRBV6-5 combines with J gene TRBJ1-2; maybe TRBD1 (5 bases). In germline, CDR1 is MNHEY, CDR2 SVGAGI. The CDR3 is 13 amino acids. V lost 3 bases, J lost 4 bases, and 9 bases lay in between.

The chain recombines TRBV29-1 with TRBJ2-7; 7 bases match TRBD2. V trimming: 4 bases; J trimming: 2 bases; junction bases outside the gene matches: 2. This CDR3 contains 12 residues. CDR1 SQVTM and CDR2 ANQGSEA come from the germline V gene. The CDR3 here is CSVVAGAYEQYF. The DNA for the CDR3 is TGCAGCGTTGTGGCGGGGGCCTACGAGCAGTACTTC.

There are a few counts of this clone. The chain links TRBV18 to TRBJ2-5, with a tentative D call TRBD1 (6 bases). The CDR3 runs to 16 residues. Germline lookup yields CDR1 KGHSH and CDR2 LQKENI. V was trimmed by 3 bases and J by 5 bases, leaving 19 bases between them. The CDR3, as DNA: TGTGCCAGCTCACCGGCTCCACACAGGGTGGGGGAGACCCAGTACTTC. Encoded protein: CASSPAPHRVGETQYF.

This clone has more than one count but fewer than ten. This rearrangement joins TRBV27 to TRBJ2-3; 8 nucleotides line up with TRBD1. In germline, CDR1 is MNHEY, CDR2 SMNVEV (reference sequence). The CDR3 is 14 residues long. Trimming at V came to 1 base and at J to 4 bases, leaving 1 base not matched to a gene. The CDR3 here is CASSLLTGADTQYF. DNA for the CDR3: TGTGCCAGCAGTTTATTGACAGGGGCAGATACGCAGTATTTT.

The chain uses TRBV4-1 and TRBJ1-1, with D perhaps matching TRBD1 (6 bases). CDR3 length: 15 residues. The germline CDR1 and CDR2 sequences are MGHRA and YSYEKL. V was cut by 1 base and J by 1 base, with 10 bases left in between. CDR3 region: CASSQVRGANTEAFF. The CDR3 nucleotides are TGCGCCAGCAGCCAAGTCCGGGGGGCGAACACTGAAGCTTTCTTT.

The V gene is TRBV4-2, the J gene TRBJ1-5; tentatively, D is TRBD1 (6 bases). Looked up from germline, CDR1 is LGHNA and CDR2 is YNFKEQ. The germline V and J ends were trimmed by 2 bases and 8 bases, with 13 bases remaining between them. There are 14 residues in the CDR3. DNA of the CDR3: TGTGCCAGCAGCCAATTCGGGACAACGAAGCCCCAGCATTTT. This sequence encodes CASSQFGTTKPQHF.

This chain links TRBV2 with TRBJ2-5; 7 bases agree with TRBD1. CDR1 and CDR2 from the germline V gene are SNHLY and FYNNEI. CDR3 length: 15 amino acids. V shed 2 bases and J 5 bases; nucleotides not matched to a gene: 8. CDR3 bases: TGTGCCAGCAGTGAACTACAGGGGCTAGGGGAGACCCAGTACTTC. This encodes CASSELQGLGETQYF.

The chain uses TRBV9 and TRBJ2-7; 13 bases are a match to TRBD2. Trimming took 0 bases from V and 0 from J; bases not matched to a gene: 6. Looked up from germline, CDR1 is SGDLS and CDR2 is YYNGEE. The CDR3 is 18 residues long. CDR3 amino acids: CASSVGGTSGAVSYEQYF. The CDR3, as DNA: TGTGCCAGCAGCGTAGGCGGGACTAGCGGGGCAGTCTCCTACGAGCAGTACTTC.

To note about this clone: At the DNA level, this CDR3 is encoded by other sequences in the same sample as well. This sequence joins TRBV12-2 and TRBJ1-1. TRBV12-2 is assigned pseudogene status. The CDR3 consists of 17 residues. The CDR3 coding sequence is TGTGCAAGTCGCTTAGGGTTCCGGGACTCATTTAACACTGAAGCCTTCTTT. This gives the protein CASRLGFRDSFNTEAFF.